Below, 2 T cell receptor beta chains from the same sample are listed, as sequenced in a study of blood T cell repertoires in COVID-19. Clones were sequenced by immunoSEQ multiplex PCR, and TCRdb holds only the in-frame ones, with some missing. Of 140,000 to 150,000 clones listed, approximately 80% are singletons. The sample comprised peripheral blood. These receptors came from a man aged 60 to 75 with active or convalescent COVID-19.

The gene calls are TRBV28 and TRBJ2-1, with 12 bases that match TRBD2. Germline V CDR1 and CDR2: MDHEN, SYDVKM. The CDR3 runs 15 residues. Germline trimming cut 2 bases from V and 8 bases from J; bases unmatched to any gene: 4. CDR3 DNA sequence: TGTGCCAGCAGTTTAGGACTAGCGGGGAGGGATGAGCAGTTCTTC. It codes for CASSLGLAGRDEQFF.

The CDR3 is CASSLAGGQETQYF. The CDR3 DNA reads as TGCGCCAGCAGCTTGGCGGGGGGGCAAGAGACCCAGTACTTC. V is TRBV5-1 and J is TRBJ2-5; TRBD2 agrees at 8 bases. J gave up 2 bases and V 0 bases, and 0 bases lay outside the gene matches. CDR3 length: 14 amino acids. Germline V CDR1 and CDR2: SGHRS, YFSETQ.